The clone carrying this T cell receptor beta chain was counted a single time. Its specificity is unknown. TCRdb keeps only in-frame clones here, not all; method: immunoSEQ multiplex PCR. The sample consists of around 320,000 clones, approximately 86% of them appearing once. The data were taken from a study of Ad26.COV2.S vaccination and SARS-CoV-2 variants. The overall study: Ad26.COV2.S was injected intramuscularly once or twice, 56 days apart.

Treatment denoted: around 19 received Ad26.COV2.S at low or high dose, single or two shots; several received placebo; per-sample allocation not given. Sampling was performed 63 days after the first vaccine or placebo injection. Findings and limits, study-wide: Analyses of TCR breadth and depth may have underestimated total T cell responses. Similar non-spike TCR breadth was seen in vaccine and placebo recipients.

Trimming took off 6 bases at V and 7 bases at J, with 12 bases between the two ends. The CDR3 runs to 12 residues. Germline V gene lookup returns CDR1 MNHEY and CDR2 SMNVEV (reference sequence). The sequencing used peripheral blood, collected in a trial of Ad26.COV2.S vaccine versus placebo. The source of this sequence is a person aged 18-65 years who received the Ad26.COV2.S COVID-19 vaccine or a placebo. The chain combines TRBV27 with TRBJ1-1, with D possibly TRBD1 on 5 matching bases. CDR3 nucleotide sequence: TGTGCCAGCAGGGGGCGGGCGGTTGAAGCTTTCTTT. It is translated as CASRGRAVEAFF.